Sequencing of this TCR beta chain was carried out in a study of blood T cell repertoires in COVID-19. Turning to the study itself: Acute and convalescent COVID-19 specimens originated in the United States, Italy and Spain. From T cells, B-cell-depleted T cells, or PBMCs came the material, which was cDNA or gDNA.

TCRdb's copy holds only in-frame clones and misses some; the assay was immunoSEQ multiplex PCR. The sample lists more than 110,000 clones, almost 80% seen once, with 2.5% to 3% in the top ten. Grouping used clinical history reported by participants in a survey and questionnaire. The ends lost 2 bases at V and 5 bases at J; junction bases unmatched: 11. Germline CDR1 and CDR2: MRHNA and SNTAGT. The CDR3 is 17 residues long. The TCR originated in a woman between 50 and 59 years old who had recovered from COVID-19. The chain is built from TRBV6-4 and TRBJ2-1, with 8 bases identical to TRBD1. Sequencing input: PBMCs or T cells enriched from blood (not recorded which). The CDR3 region is CASSDPTGQALDNEQFF. For the CDR3, the DNA is TGTGCCAGCAGTGACCCTACGGGACAGGCATTAGACAATGAGCAGTTCTTC.